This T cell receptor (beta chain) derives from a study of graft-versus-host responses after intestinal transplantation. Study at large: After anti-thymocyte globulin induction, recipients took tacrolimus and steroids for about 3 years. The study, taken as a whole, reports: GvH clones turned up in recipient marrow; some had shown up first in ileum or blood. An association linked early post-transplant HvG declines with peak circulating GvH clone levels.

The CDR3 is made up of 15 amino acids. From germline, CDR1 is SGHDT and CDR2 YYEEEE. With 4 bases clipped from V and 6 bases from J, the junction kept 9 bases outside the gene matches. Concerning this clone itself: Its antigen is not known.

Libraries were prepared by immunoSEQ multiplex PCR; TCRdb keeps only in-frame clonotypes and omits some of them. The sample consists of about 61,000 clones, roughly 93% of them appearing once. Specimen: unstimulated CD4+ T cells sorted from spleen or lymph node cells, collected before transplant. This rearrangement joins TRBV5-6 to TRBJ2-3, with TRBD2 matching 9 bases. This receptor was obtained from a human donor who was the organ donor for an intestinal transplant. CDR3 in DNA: TGTGCCAGCAGCCGTGCGGGGGGGCTGGCTGATACGCAGTATTTT. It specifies CASSRAGGLADTQYF. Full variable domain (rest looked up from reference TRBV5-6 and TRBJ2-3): DAGVTQSPTHLIKTRGQQVTLRCSPKSGHDTVSWYQQALGQGPQFIFQYYEEEERQRGNFPDRFSGHQFPNYSSELNVNALLLGDSALYLCASSRAGGLADTQYFGPGTRLTVL.